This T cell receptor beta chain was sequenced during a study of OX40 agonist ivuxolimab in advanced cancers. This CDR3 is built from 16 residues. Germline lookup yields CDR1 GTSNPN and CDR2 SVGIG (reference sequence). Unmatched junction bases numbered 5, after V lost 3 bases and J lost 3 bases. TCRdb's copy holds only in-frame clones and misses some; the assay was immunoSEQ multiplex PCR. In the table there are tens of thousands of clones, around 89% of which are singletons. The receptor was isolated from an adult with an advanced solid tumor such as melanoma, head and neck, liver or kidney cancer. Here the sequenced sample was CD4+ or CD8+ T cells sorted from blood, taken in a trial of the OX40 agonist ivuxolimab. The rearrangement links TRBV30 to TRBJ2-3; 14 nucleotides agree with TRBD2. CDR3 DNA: TGTGCCTGGAGCGCCGGACTAGCGGGAGGTACAGATACGCAGTATTTT. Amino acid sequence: CAWSAGLAGGTDTQYF.